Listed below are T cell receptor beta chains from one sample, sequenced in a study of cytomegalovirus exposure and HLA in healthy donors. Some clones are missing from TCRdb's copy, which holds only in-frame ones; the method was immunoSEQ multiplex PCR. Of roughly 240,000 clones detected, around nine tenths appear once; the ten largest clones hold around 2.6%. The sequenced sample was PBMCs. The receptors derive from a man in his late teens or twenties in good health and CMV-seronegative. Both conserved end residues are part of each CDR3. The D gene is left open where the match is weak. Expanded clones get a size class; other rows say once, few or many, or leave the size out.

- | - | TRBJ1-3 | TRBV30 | CAWSVRSSSGNTIYF | TGTGCCTGGAGTGTCCGGTCGTCCTCTGGAAACACCATATATTTT
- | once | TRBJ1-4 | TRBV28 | CASRWGRPNEKLFF | TGTGCCAGCCGGTGGGGGAGGCCTAATGAAAAACTGTTTTTT
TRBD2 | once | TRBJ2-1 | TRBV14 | CASSRQTSGRYNEQFF | TGTGCCAGCAGCCGCCAGACTAGCGGGAGGTACAATGAGCAGTTCTTC
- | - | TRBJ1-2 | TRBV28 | CASSAPAKPGGYTF | TGTGCCAGCAGTGCCCCAGCCAAACCGGGGGGCTACACCTTC
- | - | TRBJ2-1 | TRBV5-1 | CASSTSYNEQFF | TGCGCCAGCAGCACGAGCTACAATGAGCAGTTCTTC
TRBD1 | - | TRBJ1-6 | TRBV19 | CASTGTGSSPLHF | TGTGCCAGTACAGGGACAGGGAGCTCACCCCTCCACTTT
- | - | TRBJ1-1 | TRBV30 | CAWSLGGVNTEAFF | TGTGCCTGGAGTCTGGGGGGGGTGAACACTGAAGCTTTCTTT
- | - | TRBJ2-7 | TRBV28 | CASSLRGSEQYF | TGTGCCAGCAGTTTACGGGGGAGCGAGCAGTACTTC
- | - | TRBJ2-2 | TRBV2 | CASTEAATGELFF | TGTGCCAGCACTGAGGCCGCCACCGGGGAGCTGTTTTTT
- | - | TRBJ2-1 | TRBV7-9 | CASSPGGGHSYNEQFF | TGTGCCAGCAGCCCTGGGGGCGGGCATTCCTACAATGAGCAGTTCTTC
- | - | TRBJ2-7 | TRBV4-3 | CASSQGMKPSYEQYF | TGCGCCAGCAGCCAAGGAATGAAGCCCTCCTACGAGCAGTACTTC
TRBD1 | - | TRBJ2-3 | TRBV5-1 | CASSLVTGGGTDTQYF | TGCGCCAGCAGCTTGGTGACAGGGGGAGGCACAGATACGCAGTATTTT
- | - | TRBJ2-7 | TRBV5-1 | CASSKSRAGHEQYF | TGCGCCAGCAGCAAATCCCGGGCAGGGCACGAGCAGTACTTC
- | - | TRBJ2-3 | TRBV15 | CATSARLGSTDTQYF | TGTGCCACCAGCGCGAGGTTGGGTAGCACAGATACGCAGTATTTT
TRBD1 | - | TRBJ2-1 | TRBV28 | CASRTGVHNEQFF | TGTGCCAGTCGCACAGGGGTACACAATGAGCAGTTCTTC
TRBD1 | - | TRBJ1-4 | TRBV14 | CASSRQQGLHPTNEKLFF | TGTGCCAGCAGCCGACAACAGGGGCTACACCCAACTAATGAAAAACTGTTTTTT
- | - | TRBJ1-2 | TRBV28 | CASSLLRRVRSGFKGYTF | TGTGCCAGCAGCCTTTTGAGGAGGGTCCGGTCGGGATTTAAAGGCTACACCTTC
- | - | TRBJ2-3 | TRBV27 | CASSFRTDGWDTQYF | TGTGCCAGCAGTTTTCGCACCGACGGGTGGGATACGCAGTATTTT
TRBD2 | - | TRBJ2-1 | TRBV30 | CACPSISSGDNEQFF | TGTGCCTGCCCCTCTATTAGTAGCGGGGACAATGAGCAGTTCTTC
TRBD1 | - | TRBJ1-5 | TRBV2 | CASSEVQGKDQPQHF | TGTGCCAGCAGTGAGGTACAGGGGAAAGACCAGCCCCAGCATTTT
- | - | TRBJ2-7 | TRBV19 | CATPRTEIYEQYF | TGTGCCACTCCTAGGACAGAGATTTACGAGCAGTACTTC
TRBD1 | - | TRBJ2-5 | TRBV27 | CASSYRDRAETQYF | TGTGCCAGCAGTTACCGGGACAGGGCTGAGACCCAGTACTTC
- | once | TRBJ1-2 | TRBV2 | CASSEAEGIGGYTF | TGTGCCAGCAGTGAAGCGGAGGGTATAGGTGGCTACACCTTC
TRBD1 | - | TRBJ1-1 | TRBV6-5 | CASSSPGQGIAEAFF | TGTGCCAGCAGTAGTCCGGGACAGGGGATAGCTGAAGCTTTCTTT
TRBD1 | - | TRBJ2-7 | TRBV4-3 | CASSQEVWGQGPEQYF | TGCGCCAGCAGCCAAGAAGTGTGGGGACAGGGTCCCGAGCAGTACTTC
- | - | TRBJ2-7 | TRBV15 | CATSRRQDYEQYF | TGTGCCACCAGCAGACGACAGGACTACGAGCAGTACTTC
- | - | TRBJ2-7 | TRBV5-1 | CASSLTSFYEQYF | TGCGCCAGCAGCTTGACTTCTTTTTACGAGCAGTACTTC
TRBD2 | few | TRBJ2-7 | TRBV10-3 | CAIAWGGDTYEQYF | TGTGCCATCGCCTGGGGGGGGGATACCTACGAGCAGTACTTC
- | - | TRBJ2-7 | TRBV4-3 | CASSQAVNYEQYF | TGCGCCAGCAGCCAAGCGGTGAACTACGAGCAGTACTTC
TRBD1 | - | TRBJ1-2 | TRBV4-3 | CASSRQGENYGYTF | TGCGCCAGCAGCAGACAGGGGGAGAACTATGGCTACACCTTC
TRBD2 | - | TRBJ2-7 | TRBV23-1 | CASRCGSDTYEQYF | TGCGCCAGCAGGTGCGGGAGTGATACCTACGAGCAGTACTTC
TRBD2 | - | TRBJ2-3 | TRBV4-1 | CASRKDGTRGTDTQYF | TGCGCCAGTAGAAAGGACGGGACTAGGGGCACAGATACGCAGTATTTT
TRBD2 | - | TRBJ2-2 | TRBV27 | CASSTRLAGDTGELFF | TGTGCCAGCAGTACCCGACTAGCGGGAGACACCGGGGAGCTGTTTTTT
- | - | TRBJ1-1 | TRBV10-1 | CASSESRLNTEAFF | TGCGCCAGCAGTGAGTCCCGGTTGAACACTGAAGCTTTCTTT
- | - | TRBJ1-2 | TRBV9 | CASSQTEDYGYTF | TGTGCCAGCAGCCAGACGGAGGACTATGGCTACACCTTC